Detailed here is one T cell receptor (beta chain). Its antigen remains unidentified. This entry is derived from a study of CD4+ T cells in melanoma. General study findings and limits: In melanoma, neoantigen-specific CD4+ T cells reportedly differed in differentiation state. A reported correlation linked neoantigen-specific CD4+ T cells to CD8+, macrophage and B cell function.

Produced via immunoSEQ multiplex PCR; TCRdb's table is partial and in-frame only. The sample comprises tens of thousands of clones, more than 60% of which are singletons, and roughly 4.9% rests with the top ten. The length of the CDR3 is 14 residues. CDR1 is GTSNPN, CDR2 SVGIG, per germline (reference sequence). Trimming took off 5 bases at V and 4 bases at J, with 14 bases between the two ends. This receptor was identified in a human donor with melanoma. V is TRBV30 and J is TRBJ2-2; the D gene is possibly TRBD2 (5 bases). The sequenced material came from tumor tissue. The CDR3 spells CAWDSGLTTGELFF. The CDR3 DNA follows: TGTGCCTGGGACTCTGGACTGACCACCGGGGAGCTGTTTTTT.